The present entry profiles one T cell receptor beta chain with its context. Its antigen is not identified. Coverage ceases 3 residues before the CDR3 finishes, and the germline J gene fills in the end. V lost 2 bases, J lost 7 bases, and 15 bases lay in between. The length of the CDR3 is 15 residues. Germline CDR1 reads MDHEN; CDR2 reads SYDVKM. These data belong to a study of T cells in women clearing cervical HPV infection. Findings and limits, study-wide: Timing of associations relative to infection is unclear; T-cell subsets were not isolated.

Assay used: immunoSEQ multiplex PCR; TCRdb lists only in-frame clones, some missing. This sample's clone table lists roughly 48,000 clones. The chain uses TRBV28 and TRBJ2-1; TRBD1 might be the D (6 bases). This clonotype was sampled from a woman between 18 and 69 years old with a cervical HPV16 infection that either progressed to CIN3+ or cleared (not recorded which). Sequenced: blood buffy coat. The CDR3 region is CASSLGGLTPNEQFF. The covered CDR3 bases are TGTGCCAGCAGTTTAGGGGGCCTAACCCCTAATGAG.